Presented here are 22 T cell receptor beta chains from one specimen sequenced in a study of CD8 T cells in ankylosing spondylitis. Whole-study results and caveats: For ankylosing spondylitis blood, a TCR beta motif of roughly 8 highly homologous variants appeared characteristic.

TCRdb used MiXCR to reprocess the 5' RACE reads, holding one entry per CDR3 protein. The repertoire holds about 800,000 distinct CDR3 sequences, with roughly 12% as singletons. For these receptors, no antigen is known. Sample: blood, either unsorted or a sorted T cell fraction (not recorded which). The origin of the receptors is a male donor with ankylosing spondylitis.

This chain joins TRBV15 and TRBJ2-1, with TRBD1 matching over 9 bases. The CDR3 length is 15 residues. Germline V gene sequence: CDR1 LNHNV, CDR2 YYDKDF (reference sequence). Unmatched junction bases numbered 4, after V lost 3 bases and J lost 4 bases. The CDR3 protein is CATSSLGQGYNEQFF. As DNA, the CDR3 is TGTGCCACCAGCAGCCTGGGACAGGGATACAATGAGCAGTTCTTC.

This clonotype has a handful of counts. The chain carries TRBV20-1 and TRBJ1-4; a weak D match, TRBD1 (6 bases). Germline V CDR1 and CDR2: DFQATT, SNEGSKA (reference sequence). The CDR3 is 12 residues long. Trimming took 6 bases from V and 7 from J, leaving 12 bases between them. The CDR3 region has the DNA TGCAGTGCCCGGGGGCATGGTGAAAAACTGTTTTTT. Its protein is CSARGHGEKLFF.

This clonotype came up many times. This chain links TRBV7-2 with TRBJ2-1; 7 nucleotides agree with TRBD2. Germline-derived CDR1 and CDR2 are SGHTA and FQGNSA. Unmatched junction bases numbered 7, after V lost 5 bases and J lost 3 bases. CDR3 length equals 15 residues. The CDR3 protein is CASSRWGEGYNEQFF. Here the CDR3 DNA reads TGTGCCAGCAGCCGGTGGGGGGAGGGCTACAATGAGCAGTTCTTC.

This clonotype was picked up one time. The CDR3 loop reads CASSSPGPPEETQYF. The CDR3, as DNA: TGTGCCAGCAGTTCTCCGGGACCCCCGGAAGAGACCCAGTACTTC. The rearrangement links TRBV28 to TRBJ2-5; D might be TRBD1 or TRBD2, each matching 5 bases. The V gene lost 4 bases and the J gene lost 3 bases, with 15 bases spanning the gap. This CDR3 has 15 amino acids. Per the germline V gene, CDR1 is MDHEN and CDR2 is SYDVKM.

This clonotype came up a few times. The gene calls are TRBV20-1 and TRBJ1-6; D not resolved. This CDR3 contains 15 residues. Trimming took off 6 bases at V and 3 bases at J, with 15 bases between the two ends. Germline V gene data show CDR1 as DFQATT and CDR2 as SNEGSKA (reference sequence). CDR3 in amino acids: CSAGGAADYNSPLHF. CDR3 coding DNA: TGCAGTGCGGGCGGCGCGGCGGACTATAATTCACCCCTCCACTTT.

The chain uses TRBV7-2 and TRBJ2-5; unclear D gene. V was shortened by 3 bases and J by 4 bases, with 15 bases between the two germline ends. The CDR3 is made up of 15 amino acids. The germline V gene has CDR1 SGHTA and CDR2 FQGNSA. For the CDR3, the DNA is TGTGCCAGCAGCTTTGCCCCGGATATCATAGAGACCCAGTACTTC. It specifies CASSFAPDIIETQYF. Looking up the rest from reference TRBV7-2 and TRBJ2-5 gives the full variable domain: GAGVSQSPSNKVTEKGKDVELRCDPISGHTALYWYRQSLGQGLEFLIYFQGNSAPDKSGLPSDRFSAERTGGSVSTLTIQRTQQEDSAVYLCASSFAPDIIETQYFGPGTRLLVL.

The V call is TRBV29-1, the J call TRBJ2-3; D remains ambiguous. Trimming took off 6 bases at V and 5 bases at J, with 15 bases between the two ends. This CDR3 is built from 13 residues. Germline-derived CDR1 and CDR2 are SQVTM and ANQGSEA. Here the CDR3 reads CSVADRTRDTQYF. The CDR3 nucleotides read TGCAGCGTAGCAGACCGGACGAGAGATACGCAGTATTTT.

This clonotype was recorded a few times. The genes are TRBV5-4 and TRBJ1-2; TRBD1 matches 8 bases. CDR1 and CDR2 from the germline V gene are SGHNT and YYREEE (reference sequence). The CDR3 length is 13 residues. Trimming removed 3 bases from V and 13 bases from J; junction bases left unmatched: 11. The CDR3 protein is CASSSPGQESITF. DNA for the CDR3: TGTGCCAGCAGCTCGCCGGGACAGGAATCTATCACCTTC.

The chain carries TRBV27 and TRBJ2-7; D perhaps matches TRBD1 (6 bases). Looked up from germline, CDR1 is MNHEY and CDR2 is SMNVEV (reference sequence). The germline V and J ends were trimmed by 5 bases and 2 bases, with 16 bases remaining between them. This CDR3 has 15 amino acids. CDR3 sequence (DNA): TGTGCCAGCAGTCCCGCCCCACAGGGTACCTACGAGCAGTACTTC. Translating gives CASSPAPQGTYEQYF.

The CDR3 sequence: CASSPGTGVSWRPQHF. In nucleotides, the CDR3 is TGTGCCAGCAGTCCTGGGACAGGGGTCTCTTGGCGGCCCCAGCATTTT. This chain joins TRBV28 and TRBJ1-5; 10 bases align to TRBD1. Germline CDR1 is MDHEN and CDR2 is SYDVKM. The V and J ends lost 5 bases and 9 bases, in that order; junction bases with no gene match: 13. The length of the CDR3 is 16 residues.

A few counts support this clonotype. The V gene is TRBV9, the J gene TRBJ2-7, with D unclear. The CDR3 totals 15 residues. Germline assignment: CDR1 SGDLS and CDR2 YYNGEE. V was clipped by 4 bases and J by 1 base, with 15 bases between them. The CDR3: CASSPQNHASYEQYF. The CDR3 nucleotides read TGTGCCAGCAGCCCCCAGAACCATGCTTCCTACGAGCAGTACTTC.

The rearrangement joins TRBV29-1 to TRBJ1-1; D remains unclear. Germline V gives CDR1 SQVTM, CDR2 ANQGSEA. V dropped 7 bases and J dropped 6 bases, with 15 bases sitting between them. The CDR3 has 12 residues. CDR3 in DNA: TGCAGCGGGAGCCCCCCCGGCTCTGAAGCTTTCTTT. Translating it yields CSGSPPGSEAFF.

This chain links TRBV12-3 or TRBV12-4 with TRBJ2-1; TRBD1 matches at 7 bases. The length of the CDR3 is 14 residues. Germline trimming cut 6 bases from V and 14 bases from J; bases unmatched to any gene: 16. CDR3 protein: CASRPGQSSVREFF. In nucleotides, the CDR3 is TGTGCCAGCAGACCGGGACAGTCTTCAGTCCGGGAGTTCTTC.

The genes are TRBV5-1 and TRBJ2-1; TRBD2 agrees at 7 bases. V lost 2 bases, J lost 8 bases, and 10 bases stayed unmatched. This CDR3 region has 15 residues. CDR1 is SGHRS and CDR2 is YFSETQ in the germline V gene. The CDR3 here is CASSFTGRGGDEQFF. DNA for the CDR3: TGCGCCAGCAGCTTCACAGGACGTGGGGGGGATGAGCAGTTCTTC.

Concerning this clonotype itself: A much larger clone differs from this one at a single base, so this may be a read error. This chain uses TRBV5-5 with TRBJ2-5; D perhaps matches TRBD1 (6 bases). CDR1 and CDR2 (germline): SGHKS, YYEKEE (reference sequence). Trimming took 8 bases from V and 2 from J, leaving 13 bases between them. The CDR3 loop spans 13 amino acids. CDR3 amino acids: CARSAGVQETQYF. CDR3 in DNA: TGTGCCAGGAGCGCAGGGGTACAAGAGACCCAGTACTTC.

At least ten counts were recorded for this clonotype. The chain joins TRBV6-5 to TRBJ2-1; 13 nucleotides agree with TRBD2. J gave up 0 bases and V 4 bases, and 0 bases lay outside the gene matches. Germline lookup yields CDR1 MNHEY and CDR2 SVGAGI. The CDR3 loop spans 16 amino acids. CDR3 sequence: CASSWTSGSSYNEQFF. The CDR3 nucleotides are TGTGCCAGCAGTTGGACTAGCGGGAGCTCCTACAATGAGCAGTTCTTC.

This clonotype was detected a few times. The rearrangement joins TRBV9 to TRBJ1-5; maybe TRBD1 (5 bases). The CDR3 loop spans 13 amino acids. The V and J ends lost 0 bases and 5 bases respectively, with 6 bases between them. Germline values: CDR1 SGDLS, CDR2 YYNGEE. The CDR3 spells CASSVATDQPQHF. The CDR3 nucleotides read TGTGCCAGCAGCGTAGCGACAGATCAGCCCCAGCATTTT.

The chain couples TRBV9 to TRBJ2-3; 7 nucleotides match TRBD1. Germline CDR1 is SGDLS and CDR2 is YYNGEE. The CDR3 has 13 amino acids. V shed 1 base, J shed 6 bases, and the junction held 2 bases outside the gene matches. The CDR3 DNA follows: TGTGCCAGCAGCGTACCCAGGGGGGATACGCAGTATTTT. Encoded protein: CASSVPRGDTQYF. Supplemented by reference TRBV9 and TRBJ2-3, the full variable domain reads DSGVTQTPKHLITATGQRVTLRCSPRSGDLSVYWYQQSLDQGLQFLIQYYNGEERAKGNILERFSAQQFPDLHSELNLSSLELGDSALYFCASSVPRGDTQYFGPGTRLTVL.

The V and J genes are TRBV6-2 or TRBV6-3 and TRBJ2-1, with D possibly being TRBD2 (6 bases). Germline loops: CDR1 MNHEY, CDR2 SVGEGT. Trimming left V 6 bases short and J 1 base short, with 16 bases between. CDR3 length: 16 residues. The CDR3 region has the DNA TGTGCCAGCAGAGTCCTTGGCGGGGTTTCCTACAATGAGCAGTTCTTC. Protein sequence: CASRVLGGVSYNEQFF.

The genes are TRBV5-1 and TRBJ1-3; TRBD1 agrees at 8 bases. The CDR3 loop spans 15 amino acids. Germline loops: CDR1 SGHRS, CDR2 YFSETQ. V lost 4 bases to trimming and J lost 4 bases; unmatched junction nucleotides: 7. CDR3 loop: CASSGGRGQGNTIYF. In nucleotides, the CDR3 is TGCGCCAGCAGCGGGGGCAGGGGGCAAGGAAACACCATATATTTT. The full variable domain, rest sourced from reference TRBV5-1 and TRBJ1-3, is KAGVTQTPRYLIKTRGQQVTLSCSPISGHRSVSWYQQTPGQGLQFLFEYFSETQRNKGNFPGRFSGRQFSNSRSEMNVSTLELGDSALYLCASSGGRGQGNTIYFGEGSWLTVV.

This clonotype was seen repeatedly, ten times or more. The chain combines TRBV20-1 with TRBJ1-1; no firm D call. CDR3 length equals 13 residues. Per germline, CDR1 DFQATT and CDR2 SNEGSKA (reference sequence). V was clipped by 3 bases and J by 1 base, with 9 bases between them. The CDR3 spells CSARIQTNTEAFF. The CDR3 DNA is TGCAGTGCTAGGATACAGACGAACACTGAAGCTTTCTTT.

This clonotype was counted many times. The chain has TRBV12-3 or TRBV12-4 and TRBJ2-7; TRBD1 matches at 9 bases. The CDR3 totals 13 residues. CDR3 nucleotides: TGTGCTTCTACAGGGGGCGGGGAGTCCGAGCAGTACTTC. Its protein product is CASTGGGESEQYF.